Presented here are 28 T cell receptor beta chains from one specimen sequenced in a study of response to subunit inactivated influenza vaccine. TCRdb re-called the RT-PCR reads with MiXCR, one entry per CDR3 protein. This table has 550,000 to 800,000 distinct CDR3 sequences, about a sixth appearing once. Sequencing was performed on PBMCs from blood, taken approximately 12 days after vaccination. The receptor set was obtained from a man aged 50-59 years who received an inactivated influenza vaccine.

This clonotype was seen repeatedly, ten times or more. The chain carries TRBV4-2 and TRBJ2-1, with a tentative D call TRBD1 (6 bases). CDR1 and CDR2 from the germline V gene are LGHNA and YNFKEQ. V was cut by 3 bases and J by 8 bases, with 14 bases left in between. This CDR3 is 14 amino acids long. Here the CDR3 reads CASSHLQGSDEQFF. The CDR3 bases are TGTGCCAGCAGCCACCTTCAGGGGTCGGATGAGCAGTTCTTC.

The chain carries TRBV6-2 or TRBV6-3 and TRBJ2-7; TRBD2 aligns across 10 bases. The J segment lost 5 bases and the V segment lost 6 bases, leaving 4 bases of the junction unmatched. The CDR3 has 13 amino acids. CDR1 and CDR2 from the germline V gene are MNHEY and SVGEGT. The CDR3 here is CASSPAGGNEQYF. The DNA for the CDR3 is TGTGCCAGCAGCCCAGCGGGGGGGAACGAGCAGTACTTC.

This clonotype was detected only a few times. This chain connects TRBV7-2 to TRBJ2-7; 7 bases are shared with TRBD1. Germline V gene data show CDR1 as SGHTA and CDR2 as FQGNSA. The CDR3 runs to 14 residues. V shed 4 bases and J 5 bases; nucleotides not matched to a gene: 8. CDR3 nucleotide sequence: TGTGCCAGCAGCTCCGACAGGGATGGCGACGAGCAGTACTTC. Protein sequence: CASSSDRDGDEQYF.

This clonotype turned up a few times. CDR3 protein: CASTIGGDQPQHF. DNA of the CDR3: TGTGCCAGCACAATAGGGGGAGATCAGCCCCAGCATTTT. V and J are TRBV12-3 or TRBV12-4 and TRBJ1-5; maybe TRBD1 (6 bases). The CDR3 totals 13 residues. V dropped 7 bases and J dropped 5 bases, with 12 bases sitting between them.

This clonotype was seen more than once but under ten times. This sequence joins TRBV20-1 and TRBJ2-1, with D unclear. The CDR3 extends over 14 amino acids. V dropped 2 bases and J dropped 6 bases, with 14 bases sitting between them. Per germline, CDR1 DFQATT and CDR2 SNEGSKA (reference sequence). CDR3 sequence reads: CSARSLIESNEQFF. CDR3 coding DNA: TGCAGTGCTAGATCCCTCATAGAGTCCAATGAGCAGTTCTTC.

This clonotype appeared many times. The chain is built from TRBV6-9 and TRBJ1-1, with no clear D. The CDR3 is made up of 10 amino acids. Germline CDR1 is MNHGY and CDR2 is SVAAGI. Trimming took off 6 bases at V and 4 bases at J, with 3 bases between the two ends. CDR3: CASSLTEAFF. In DNA, the CDR3 is TGTGCCAGCAGCCTCACTGAAGCTTTCTTT.

This chain links TRBV24-1 with TRBJ2-3, with D possibly called TRBD1 or TRBD2 (5 bases each). The CDR3 length is 14 residues. Per germline, CDR1 KGHDR and CDR2 SFDVKD. V was pared by 3 bases and J by 3 bases, with 9 bases between. CDR3: CATSDNGGTDTQYF. The CDR3 DNA is TGTGCCACCAGTGATAATGGGGGTACAGATACGCAGTATTTT.

A note on this clonotype: A much larger clone lies one base from this, so it may be a read error. The V gene is TRBV12-3 or TRBV12-4, the J gene TRBJ2-7; perhaps D is TRBD1 or TRBD2 (5 bases each). CDR3 size: 18 residues. CDR3 in DNA: TGTGCCAGCAGGGCTTCCTGGGGGTCCGGGCTTCGACCCTACCAGCAGTACTTC. It encodes CASRASWGSGLRPYQQYF.

The CDR3 loop is CASSLGAYLNYEQYF. The CDR3 DNA sequence: TGTGCCAGCAGCTTAGGGGCCTACCTTAATTACGAGCAGTACTTC. The V call is TRBV7-8, the J call TRBJ2-7; D not resolved. The V gene's germline CDR1 is SGHVS and CDR2 FQNEAQ. V was clipped by 1 base and J by 4 bases, with 14 bases between them. This CDR3 has 15 residues.

This clonotype was detected ten times or more. The V gene is TRBV4-1, the J gene TRBJ2-5; D is unclear. The CDR3 extends over 12 amino acids. With 6 bases removed from V and 4 bases from J, the gap between germline ends came to 9 bases. CDR1 and CDR2 (germline): MGHRA, YSYEKL. DNA of the CDR3: TGCGCCAGCAGTTCTCCCCTAGAGACCCAGTACTTC. It codes for CASSSPLETQYF.

This clonotype turned up a few times. The genes are TRBV20-1 and TRBJ2-1, with 11 nucleotides matching TRBD2. J lost 4 bases, V lost 5 bases, and 7 bases had no gene match. Germline V CDR1 and CDR2: DFQATT, SNEGSKA (reference sequence). The CDR3 length is 15 residues. CDR3 sequence (DNA): TGCAGTGCTTACTCGACTAGCGGGGATTACAATGAGCAGTTCTTC. As protein: CSAYSTSGDYNEQFF.

The chain uses TRBV18 and TRBJ2-1; 13 nucleotides agree with TRBD2. Trimming removed 2 bases from V and 7 bases from J; junction bases left unmatched: 2. The CDR3 is 15 amino acids. CDR1 is KGHSH, CDR2 LQKENI, per germline. The CDR3 protein is CASSPGTSGENEQFF. CDR3 coding DNA: TGTGCCAGCTCACCAGGGACTAGCGGGGAAAATGAGCAGTTCTTC.

The chain couples TRBV12-3 or TRBV12-4 to TRBJ2-7; no clear D. The CDR3 contains 17 residues. Trimming removed 3 bases at V and 4 bases at J, with 22 bases between. The CDR3 here is CASSFLPLVVGTYEQYF. CDR3 DNA sequence: TGTGCCAGCAGTTTCCTCCCTCTAGTAGTGGGAACGTACGAGCAGTACTTC.

The chain is built from TRBV18 and TRBJ2-7; D possibly corresponds to TRBD2 (7 bases). The germline gives CDR1 KGHSH, CDR2 LQKENI. V lost 3 bases and J lost 12, with 18 bases in between. This CDR3 comprises 13 residues. The DNA for the CDR3 is TGTGCCAGCTCACCGCCCGAGGGGGGGCTTAGGTACTTC. This translates into CASSPPEGGLRYF.

This clonotype was picked up many times. This chain joins TRBV11-2 and TRBJ2-1, with TRBD1 as a possible D gene (5 bases). The CDR3 extends over 13 amino acids. Trimming took off 0 bases at V and 6 bases at J, with 6 bases between the two ends. CDR1 is SGHAT and CDR2 is FQNNGV in the germline V gene. As DNA, the CDR3 is TGTGCCAGCAGCTTAGACAGGGTCAATGAGCAGTTCTTC. It is translated as CASSLDRVNEQFF.

This clonotype came up many times. The CDR3: CASSFPNVGNEQFF. CDR3 bases: TGCGCCAGCAGCTTTCCTAACGTGGGGAATGAGCAGTTCTTC. V is TRBV5-1 and J is TRBJ2-1; D not certain. The CDR3 is 14 residues long. The germline V and J ends were trimmed by 2 bases and 7 bases, with 13 bases remaining between them. The germline V gene encodes CDR1 SGHRS and CDR2 YFSETQ.

A single count supports this clonotype. The chain combines TRBV7-2 with TRBJ1-1, with D possibly TRBD1 on 5 matching bases. The CDR3 has 17 amino acids. Germline-derived CDR1 and CDR2 are SGHTA and FQGNSA. Trimming stripped 3 bases from V and 0 bases from J, with 17 bases between. In DNA form, the CDR3 reads TGTGCCAGCAGCTTTGCGGCCCCTCGACAGTTGAACACTGAAGCTTTCTTT. Translating it yields CASSFAAPRQLNTEAFF.

The chain couples TRBV11-3 to TRBJ2-7, with a possible D match to TRBD2 (6 bases). Looked up from germline, CDR1 is SGHNT and CDR2 is YENEEA. The V end was cut by 4 bases, the J end by 5 bases, with 12 bases between. The CDR3 loop spans 13 amino acids. In DNA form, the CDR3 reads TGTGCCAGCAGCTCCGGACCGGGGGACGAGCAGTACTTC. It codes for CASSSGPGDEQYF.

This clonotype was detected many times. The chain is built from TRBV29-1 and TRBJ2-1; 8 nucleotides line up with TRBD2. J gave up 11 bases and V 1 base, and 13 bases lay outside the gene matches. Looked up from germline, CDR1 is SQVTM and CDR2 is ANQGSEA. CDR3 length: 15 residues. CDR3 sequence (DNA): TGCAGCGTTGAAGTCAGACTAGCGCCCGCGAGAAAGCAGTTCTTC. Translated, it gives CSVEVRLAPARKQFF.

This clonotype was counted only a few times. The V gene is TRBV24-1, the J gene TRBJ2-1; no clear D. Trimming removed 0 bases from V and 7 bases from J, with 15 bases in between. The CDR3 has 16 residues. Germline V gene lookup returns CDR1 KGHDR and CDR2 SFDVKD. The CDR3 region is CATSDLGSQKVNEQFF. CDR3 DNA: TGTGCCACCAGTGATTTGGGCAGCCAGAAAGTGAATGAGCAGTTCTTC.

Only a few counts were recorded for this clonotype. The rearrangement links TRBV6-2 or TRBV6-3 to TRBJ1-1; no definite D call. The CDR3 is 14 amino acids. The V and J ends lost 2 bases and 0 bases respectively, with 7 bases between them. The V gene's germline CDR1 is MNHEY and CDR2 SVGEGT. As DNA, the CDR3 is TGTGCCAGCAGTTACGGGCGGGTGAACACTGAAGCTTTCTTT. This translates into CASSYGRVNTEAFF.

This chain connects TRBV12-3 or TRBV12-4 to TRBJ1-5, with a tentative D call TRBD1 (5 bases). This CDR3 has 14 amino acids. Trimming left V 6 bases short and J 6 bases short, with 15 bases between. For the CDR3, the DNA is TGTGCCAGCAGGGAGAGGGGTACCGGTCAGCCCCAGCATTTT. Translated: CASRERGTGQPQHF.

This clonotype was seen only a few times. The chain is built from TRBV29-1 and TRBJ2-7, with D unclear. Germline CDR1 is SQVTM and CDR2 is ANQGSEA. The CDR3 covers 12 residues. Trimming took off 7 bases at V and 2 bases at J, with 12 bases between the two ends. The CDR3 loop is CSARTAPYEQYF. DNA of the CDR3: TGCAGCGCCAGGACCGCCCCCTACGAGCAGTACTTC.

The table lists this clonotype with a few counts. The chain employs TRBV12-3 or TRBV12-4 and TRBJ2-3; 7 positions agree with TRBD2. The CDR3 has 14 residues. V was clipped by 6 bases and J by 4 bases; unmatched bases: 7. The DNA of the CDR3 is TGTGCCAGCAGACCCGGACTAGTTCCAGATACGCAGTATTTT. Its translation is CASRPGLVPDTQYF.

This clonotype was detected many times. J is TRBJ2-1 and V is TRBV12-3 or TRBV12-4; 13 nucleotides line up with TRBD2. The CDR3 has 16 amino acids. Germline trimming cut 5 bases from V and 6 bases from J; bases unmatched to any gene: 7. The CDR3 DNA is TGTGCCAGCAGTACACTAGCGGGAGGGATGGGCAATGAGCAGTTCTTC. It codes for CASSTLAGGMGNEQFF.

This chain uses TRBV27 with TRBJ1-4, with unresolved D. The CDR3 runs 15 residues. The germline V and J ends were trimmed by 6 bases and 5 bases, with 16 bases remaining between them. Germline V lookup: CDR1 MNHEY, CDR2 SMNVEV (reference sequence). CDR3 nucleotides: TGTGCCAGCAGCATGACCCTCGGACTAAATGAAAAACTGTTTTTT. Translation gives CASSMTLGLNEKLFF.

This clonotype occurred a few times. The DNA of the CDR3 is TGTGCCAGCAGCTTAGTAGGCGCAGGGAACACCGGGGAGCTGTTTTTT. It yields the protein CASSLVGAGNTGELFF. The gene calls are TRBV7-6 and TRBJ2-2; D gene unclear. This CDR3 contains 16 residues. Trimming shortened V by 1 base and J by 1 base, and 10 bases separated the two germline ends. The germline CDR1 and CDR2 sequences are SGHVS and FNYEAQ.

The chain combines TRBV6-1 with TRBJ1-5, with D tentatively TRBD1 (6 bases). V lost 5 bases and J lost 3, with 14 bases in between. Germline V lookup: CDR1 MNHNS, CDR2 SASEGT. CDR3 size: 15 residues. The CDR3 DNA reads TGTGCCAGCAGTCAGCTGGCAGGGGTCAATCAGCCCCAGCATTTT. Translating it yields CASSQLAGVNQPQHF.